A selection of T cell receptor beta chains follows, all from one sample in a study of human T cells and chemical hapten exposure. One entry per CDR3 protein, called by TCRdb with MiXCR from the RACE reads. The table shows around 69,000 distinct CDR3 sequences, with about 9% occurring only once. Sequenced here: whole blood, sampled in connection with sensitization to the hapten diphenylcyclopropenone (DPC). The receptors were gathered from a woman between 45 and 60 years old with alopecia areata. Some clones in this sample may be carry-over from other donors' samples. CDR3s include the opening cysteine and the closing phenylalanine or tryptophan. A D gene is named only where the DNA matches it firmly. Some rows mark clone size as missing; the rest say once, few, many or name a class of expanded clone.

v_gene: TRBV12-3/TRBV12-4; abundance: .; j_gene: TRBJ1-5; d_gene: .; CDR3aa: CASSSGVPLNQPQHF; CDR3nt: TGTGCCAGCAGTTCAGGGGTCCCCCTAAATCAGCCCCAGCATTTT
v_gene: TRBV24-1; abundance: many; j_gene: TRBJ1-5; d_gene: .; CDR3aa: CATSEGTLTDQPQHF; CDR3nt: TGTGCCACCAGTGAAGGGACACTAACAGATCAGCCCCAGCATTTT
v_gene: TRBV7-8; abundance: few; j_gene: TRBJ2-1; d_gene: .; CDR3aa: CASTVQGSSYNEQFF; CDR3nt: TGTGCCAGCACCGTCCAGGGATCCTCCTACAATGAGCAGTTCTTC
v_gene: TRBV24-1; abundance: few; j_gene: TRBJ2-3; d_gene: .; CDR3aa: CATWPPDTQYF; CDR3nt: TGTGCCACGTGGCCCCCAGATACGCAGTATTTT
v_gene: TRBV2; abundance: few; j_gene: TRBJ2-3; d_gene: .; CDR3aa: CASSELTGGGDTQYF; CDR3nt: TGTGCCAGCAGTGAATTGACAGGCGGTGGAGATACGCAGTATTTT
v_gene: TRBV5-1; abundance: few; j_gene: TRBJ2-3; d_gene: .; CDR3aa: CASSPMSTDTQYF; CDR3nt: TGCGCCAGCAGCCCTATGAGCACAGATACGCAGTATTTT
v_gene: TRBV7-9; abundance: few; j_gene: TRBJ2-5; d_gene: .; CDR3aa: CASSLGQTDLETQYF; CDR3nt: TGTGCCAGCAGCTTAGGCCAAACGGATCTAGAGACCCAGTACTTC
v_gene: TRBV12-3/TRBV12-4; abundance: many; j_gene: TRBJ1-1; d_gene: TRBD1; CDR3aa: CASSPGTDPTEAFF; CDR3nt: TGTGCCAGCAGTCCGGGGACAGATCCCACTGAAGCTTTCTTT
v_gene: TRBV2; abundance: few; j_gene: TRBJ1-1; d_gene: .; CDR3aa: CASRDYAGTEAFF; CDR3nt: TGTGCCAGCAGGGACTATGCCGGCACTGAAGCTTTCTTT
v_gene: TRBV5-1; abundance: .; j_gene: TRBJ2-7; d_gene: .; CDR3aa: CASSLDFSSYEQYF; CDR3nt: TGCGCCAGCAGCTTAGACTTCTCCTCCTACGAGCAGTACTTC
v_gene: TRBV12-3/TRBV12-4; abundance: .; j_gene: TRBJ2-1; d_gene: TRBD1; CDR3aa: CASSFTGGVGEQFF; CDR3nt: TGTGCCAGCAGTTTTACAGGGGGAGTGGGTGAGCAGTTCTTC
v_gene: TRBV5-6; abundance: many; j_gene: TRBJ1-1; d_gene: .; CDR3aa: CASSPIGVNTEAFF; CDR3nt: TGTGCCAGCAGCCCCATAGGGGTGAACACTGAAGCTTTCTTT